This T cell receptor (beta chain) originates from a study of blood T cells in healthy people across ages. Whole-study findings and limits: There were more naive CD4+ cells and higher diversity in long-lived donors than in aged donors. TCR beta diversity tracked closely with naive T cell percentage.

It was with a sample-barcoded 5' primer and a J-beta primer mix that a second PCR of roughly 6 to 11 cycles was run. Every sample returned 2.5 million or more CDR3-containing paired-end reads. TCRdb called the 5' RACE reads again in MiXCR, with one record for every CDR3 protein. The data contain about 830,000 distinct CDR3 sequences, around two thirds of them seen just once; the ten biggest clones take up 25% to 30%. Germline values: CDR1 MNHEY, CDR2 SMNVEV (reference sequence). V gave up 4 bases and J gave up 6 bases; unmatched junction bases: 8. The CDR3 contains 15 residues. As for this clonotype: Its antigen is currently unknown.

The J gene is TRBJ2-2, the V gene TRBV27; 7 bases are a match to TRBD1. This receptor was taken from a man younger than 45 in good health. Input material: blood. In DNA, the CDR3 is TGTGCCAGCAGTTCCGACAGGGTAGGGTCCGGGGAGCTGTTTTTT. Translated: CASSSDRVGSGELFF.